This is a list of T cell receptor beta chains from one sample in a study of CD8+CD57+ T cells in acquired aplastic anemia. TCRdb called the reads again in MiXCR, with one record for every CDR3 protein. Among about 200,000 distinct CDR3 sequences listed, roughly two thirds were seen once. Sequenced sample: sorted CD4+, CD8+, or CD8+CD57+ T cells (not recorded which) from PBMCs. The receptors come from a human donor with aplastic anemia. CDR3s include the opening cysteine and the closing phenylalanine or tryptophan. D genes are given only for firm matches. Size is omitted from some rows. Given values are once, few, many or a class for expanded clones.

TRBJ1-2 TRBV2 - once CASSDFRSENYGYTF TGTGCCAGCAGTGATTTTAGGTCGGAGAACTATGGCTACACCTTC
TRBJ2-5 TRBV24-1 TRBD2 - CATSDGASGMKTQYF TGTGCCACCAGTGATGGGGCTAGCGGGATGAAGACCCAGTACTTC
TRBJ2-2 TRBV5-1 - many CASSYGRGAHTGELFF TGCGCCAGCAGCTACGGGAGAGGGGCTCACACCGGGGAGCTGTTTTTT
TRBJ1-2 TRBV29-1 TRBD1 - CSVEWAGGFGYGYTF TGCAGCGTTGAATGGGCAGGGGGCTTTGGCTATGGCTACACCTTC
TRBJ2-1 TRBV7-9 TRBD2 once CASSRTSGGIYNEQFF TGTGCCAGCAGCCGGACTAGCGGGGGAATTTACAATGAGCAGTTCTTC
TRBJ2-7 TRBV20-1 TRBD1 once CSAQMDRGQQYF TGCAGTGCACAAATGGACAGGGGCCAGCAGTACTTC
TRBJ1-2 TRBV7-9 - - CASSDSAYGYTF TGTGCCAGCAGCGACTCTGCCTATGGCTACACCTTC
TRBJ2-1 TRBV2 - - CASSLLATEQFF TGTGCCAGCAGTTTGTTAGCTACCGAGCAGTTCTTC
TRBJ2-3 TRBV2 - - CASLGARNTDTQYF TGTGCCAGTCTGGGGGCTAGGAACACAGATACGCAGTATTTT
TRBJ2-3 TRBV2 - - CATERHFLADTQYF TGTGCCACTGAGAGACACTTTTTGGCAGATACGCAGTATTTT
TRBJ1-1 TRBV6-6 - - CASTFLGTEAFF TGTGCCAGCACCTTCCTGGGGACTGAAGCTTTCTTT
TRBJ2-1 TRBV5-5 TRBD2 - CASSQGTSGTHEQFF TGTGCCAGCAGCCAGGGGACTAGCGGGACGCATGAGCAGTTCTTC
TRBJ2-7 TRBV12-3/TRBV12-4 TRBD1 - CASSAWDRVGEQYF TGTGCCAGCAGTGCCTGGGACAGGGTAGGCGAGCAGTACTTC
TRBJ2-7 TRBV20-1 TRBD2 - CGARERGTSSPTEQYF TGCGGTGCTAGAGAGAGAGGGACTAGCTCCCCTACCGAGCAGTACTTC
TRBJ2-7 TRBV7-9 TRBD2 - CASSSSGTSTYEQYF TGTGCCAGCAGCTCCTCCGGGACTAGCACCTACGAGCAGTACTTC
TRBJ2-3 TRBV2 TRBD2 - CAPAAGGFADTQYF TGTGCCCCGGCAGCGGGGGGGTTTGCAGATACGCAGTATTTT
TRBJ2-7 TRBV24-1 - - CATSDPRRTGNYEQYF TGTGCCACCAGTGATCCCCGCCGGACCGGTAACTACGAGCAGTACTTC
TRBJ2-1 TRBV7-8 - - CASSLVTFSYNEQFF TGTGCCAGCAGCTTAGTAACCTTCTCCTACAATGAGCAGTTCTTC
TRBJ2-1 TRBV20-1 - - CSARGDISYNEQFF TGCAGTGCTAGGGGGGACATTTCCTACAATGAGCAGTTCTTC
TRBJ2-1 TRBV11-3 - - CASGDYNEQFF TGTGCCAGTGGGGACTACAATGAGCAGTTCTTC
TRBJ1-2 TRBV5-1 - - CASSLAGGTYGYTF TGCGCCAGCAGCTTGGCCGGGGGGACCTATGGCTACACCTTC
TRBJ2-3 TRBV25-1 TRBD2 - CASSEFASGRAPDTQYF TGTGCCAGCAGTGAATTTGCTAGCGGGAGGGCCCCAGATACGCAGTATTTT
TRBJ2-7 TRBV12-3/TRBV12-4 - many CASSSQNAHYEQYF TGTGCCAGCAGTTCGCAGAATGCACACTACGAGCAGTACTTC
TRBJ2-2 TRBV7-8 TRBD1 - CASSLTGQGRTGELFF TGTGCCAGCAGTCTTACCGGACAGGGTAGGACCGGGGAGCTGTTTTTT
TRBJ2-5 TRBV25-1 - - CASSQQIPETQYF TGTGCCAGCAGTCAACAGATACCAGAGACCCAGTACTTC
TRBJ1-6 TRBV20-1 TRBD1 - CSASPSKGTGQGGNSPLHF TGCAGTGCTAGTCCTTCCAAAGGTACGGGACAGGGGGGAAATTCACCCCTCCACTTT
TRBJ2-5 TRBV15 - many CATSRDYYSQETQYF TGTGCCACCAGCAGAGATTATTACAGCCAAGAGACCCAGTACTTC
TRBJ1-2 TRBV11-2 - - CASSFGNYGYTF TGTGCCAGCAGCTTTGGAAACTATGGCTACACCTTC
TRBJ1-4 TRBV7-2 - - CASSRTETGEKLFF TGTGCCAGCAGCCGGACCGAAACGGGGGAAAAACTGTTTTTT
TRBJ2-3 TRBV24-1 - few CATSDSRMADTQYF TGTGCCACCAGTGATTCGCGTATGGCAGATACGCAGTATTTT
TRBJ2-3 TRBV10-1 - - CPSITANWADTQYF TGCCCTAGCATAACGGCTAACTGGGCAGATACGCAGTATTTT
TRBJ1-2 TRBV20-1 - - CSARVGLTGGYTF TGCAGTGCTAGGGTAGGGTTAACAGGAGGCTACACCTTC
TRBJ2-1 TRBV7-2 - few CASIPFRLGHNEQFF TGTGCCAGCATCCCTTTCAGGCTGGGGCACAATGAGCAGTTCTTC
TRBJ1-5 TRBV7-8 - - CATGGGNQPQHF TGTGCCACGGGGGGCGGCAATCAGCCCCAGCATTTT
TRBJ2-7 TRBV29-1 TRBD1 - CSVDGTGTELGLREQYF TGCAGCGTTGATGGGACAGGGACTGAACTAGGCCTACGCGAGCAGTACTTC
TRBJ2-1 TRBV2 TRBD2 - CASSSGTRGEQFF TGTGCCAGCAGTTCCGGGACTAGAGGTGAGCAGTTCTTC
TRBJ2-5 TRBV7-9 - - CASSLERWETQYF TGTGCCAGCAGCTTAGAGAGGTGGGAGACCCAGTACTTC
TRBJ1-3 TRBV7-8 - - CASSPVQSGNTIYF TGTGCCAGCAGCCCCGTCCAGAGCGGAAACACCATATATTTT
TRBJ2-7 TRBV19 TRBD1 - CASSLQPGQGITYEQYF TGTGCCAGTAGTCTTCAGCCGGGACAGGGAATTACCTACGAGCAGTACTTC
TRBJ1-4 TRBV20-1 TRBD1 - CSARQKGQNEKLFF TGCAGTGCTAGACAAAAGGGACAGAATGAAAAACTGTTTTTT
TRBJ2-7 TRBV5-1 TRBD1 - CASRSGQGSYEQYF TGCGCCAGCAGGTCCGGACAGGGATCCTACGAGCAGTACTTC
TRBJ1-6 TRBV30 - - CAWSVGFSRASPLHF TGTGCCTGGAGTGTAGGTTTTTCGCGGGCCTCACCCCTCCACTTT
TRBJ1-2 TRBV7-9 TRBD1 - CASSQGRDRGGYTF TGTGCCAGCAGCCAAGGCCGGGACAGAGGTGGCTACACCTTC
TRBJ1-2 TRBV10-3 - - CAISESPGSYGYTF TGTGCCATCAGTGAGTCACCGGGAAGCTATGGCTACACCTTC
TRBJ1-3 TRBV9 - few CASSGNTIYF TGTGCCAGCAGCGGAAACACCATATATTTT
TRBJ2-5 TRBV20-1 - - CSASREETQYF TGCAGTGCTAGTCGGGAAGAGACCCAGTACTTC